These 9 T cell receptor beta chains were all obtained from the same sample, sequenced in a study of blood T cell repertoires in COVID-19. Assay: immunoSEQ multiplex PCR; the TCRdb copy retains only in-frame clones and omits some. The sample lists some 200,000 clones; around 80% were seen once. The sample was peripheral blood. The receptors come from a man aged 25 to 40 with active or convalescent COVID-19.

The V gene is TRBV12-3 or TRBV12-4, the J gene TRBJ1-2; 10 positions agree with TRBD1. The V segment lost 7 bases and the J segment 6 bases; nucleotides outside the gene matches: 5. The CDR3 is made up of 13 amino acids. The CDR3 DNA sequence: TGTGCCAGCACCCTGACAGGGGGCAATGGCTACACCTTC. It is translated as CASTLTGGNGYTF.

The chain has TRBV14 and TRBJ2-5; D might be TRBD2 (7 bases). The V end lost 2 bases, the J end lost 5 bases, and 18 bases lay between the germline ends. Germline V CDR1 and CDR2: SGHDN, FVKESK. This CDR3 has 16 amino acids. CDR3 sequence: CASSQMKGGPRETQYF. DNA for the CDR3: TGTGCCAGCAGCCAAATGAAGGGGGGGCCTCGCGAGACCCAGTACTTC.

Only one count was recorded for this clone. The V call is TRBV27, the J call TRBJ2-1; 9 positions match TRBD2. Germline V gene lookup returns CDR1 MNHEY and CDR2 SMNVEV (reference sequence). The CDR3 covers 15 residues. V trimming: 6 bases; J trimming: 4 bases; junction bases outside the gene matches: 7. The CDR3 DNA reads TGTGCCAGCAGCCCCGGGACTAGCATGTACAATGAGCAGTTCTTC. Protein: CASSPGTSMYNEQFF.

The chain carries TRBV15 and TRBJ1-6, with 10 bases that match TRBD1. CDR3 length: 16 amino acids. Germline values: CDR1 LNHNV, CDR2 YYDKDF (reference sequence). V lost 0 bases and J lost 9; bases outside the gene matches: 5. The CDR3 region is CATSRDSGTGVSPLHF. The CDR3, as DNA: TGTGCCACCAGCAGAGATTCAGGGACAGGGGTTTCACCCCTCCACTTT.

The chain combines TRBV14 with TRBJ2-5, with D perhaps TRBD1 (5 bases). Germline CDR1 and CDR2: SGHDN and FVKESK. The CDR3 runs to 13 residues. The V gene lost 4 bases and the J gene lost 5 bases, with 11 bases spanning the gap. The DNA for the CDR3 is TGTGCCAGCAGCCCCAGCAGGGTCGAGACCCAGTACTTC. Encoded protein: CASSPSRVETQYF.

The chain combines TRBV7-2 with TRBJ2-7; maybe TRBD2 (6 bases). V lost 5 bases to trimming and J lost 3 bases, with 14 bases between them. Germline V gene sequence: CDR1 SGHTA, CDR2 FQGNSA. CDR3 length equals 14 residues. The CDR3 sequence is CASSLWDSSYEQYF. Written as DNA, the CDR3 is TGTGCCAGCAGCCTATGGGACTCGAGCTACGAGCAGTACTTC.

The rearrangement uses TRBV19 and TRBJ1-2, with a tentative D call TRBD1 (6 bases). The ends were cut back, 10 bases at V and 8 bases at J, with 26 bases in the middle. Germline CDR1 reads LNHDA; CDR2 reads SQIVND (reference sequence). This CDR3 comprises 15 residues. The DNA of the CDR3 is TGTGCCACCGCGGCGGTGGCCGTGGGGGCCGGGGGCTACACCTTC. It yields the protein CATAAVAVGAGGYTF.

The chain combines TRBV4-1 with TRBJ1-1; unclear D gene. Germline values: CDR1 MGHRA, CDR2 YSYEKL. The V and J ends lost 2 bases and 7 bases respectively, with 23 bases between them. The CDR3 spans 17 residues. CDR3 sequence (DNA): TGCGCCAGCAGCCAAATTCCCGGGGTGGGAGCTGCGGGTGAAGCTTTCTTT. Translating gives CASSQIPGVGAAGEAFF.

The rearrangement uses TRBV5-1 and TRBJ2-5, with a possible D match to TRBD1 (5 bases). V lost 2 bases and J lost 4, with 12 bases in between. In germline, CDR1 is SGHRS, CDR2 YFSETQ. The CDR3 length is 14 residues. This CDR3 reads CASSLNGRAETQYF. CDR3 in DNA: TGCGCCAGCAGCTTAAACGGCAGGGCAGAGACCCAGTACTTC. Supplemented by reference TRBV5-1 and TRBJ2-5, the full variable domain reads KAGVTQTPRYLIKTRGQQVTLSCSPISGHRSVSWYQQTPGQGLQFLFEYFSETQRNKGNFPGRFSGRQFSNSRSEMNVSTLELGDSALYLCASSLNGRAETQYFGPGTRLLVL.